The 14 T cell receptor beta chains in this list originate from one sample, sequenced in a study of identical twins. TCRdb re-analysed the 5' RACE reads in MiXCR, keeping a single row per CDR3 protein. The sample has around 1.7 million distinct CDR3 sequences; about 32% are singletons. The sample taken for sequencing was cord blood. The receptors originated from a newborn girl in good health.

The table lists this clonotype with a few counts. The J gene is TRBJ1-1, the V gene TRBV7-2; D is possibly TRBD1 (6 bases). This CDR3 region has 15 residues. V was cut by 5 bases and J by 5 bases, with 18 bases left in between. From germline, CDR1 is SGHTA and CDR2 FQGNSA. The CDR3 here is CASSRQGPLRTEAFF. CDR3 nucleotides: TGTGCCAGCAGCCGTCAGGGGCCCTTGAGGACTGAAGCTTTCTTT.

This clonotype was detected only a few times. The chain couples TRBV28 to TRBJ2-2; 7 bases fit TRBD1. This CDR3 has 15 residues. V dropped 6 bases and J dropped 4; count of bases not matched to a gene: 8. The V gene's germline CDR1 is MDHEN and CDR2 SYDVKM. CDR3 DNA sequence: TGTGCCAGCAGAGGTACAGGGGCGAGCACCGGGGAGCTGTTTTTT. Translation gives CASRGTGASTGELFF.

This clonotype was counted many times. The chain is built from TRBV29-1 and TRBJ1-1; D is ambiguous. The CDR3 has 11 amino acids. Germline CDR1 reads SQVTM; CDR2 reads ANQGSEA. Trimming took off 2 bases at V and 1 base at J, with 2 bases between the two ends. CDR3: CSVEQNTEAFF. For the CDR3, the DNA is TGCAGCGTTGAACAGAACACTGAAGCTTTCTTT. The entire variable domain, with the rest obtained from reference TRBV29-1 and TRBJ1-1, is as follows: SAVISQKPSRDICQRGTSLTIQCQVDSQVTMMFWYRQQPGQSLTLIATANQGSEATYESGFVIDKFPISRPNLTFSTLTVSNMSPEDSSIYLCSVEQNTEAFFGQGTRLTVV.

This clonotype occurred many times. The gene calls are TRBV12-3 or TRBV12-4 and TRBJ1-2; TRBD1 is a possible D gene (5 bases). V was shortened by 9 bases and J by 8 bases, with 19 bases between the two germline ends. The CDR3 has 13 residues. The CDR3 protein is CASGLWGGYGYTF. CDR3 coding DNA: TGTGCCAGTGGACTATGGGGGGGTTACGGCTACACCTTC.

This sequence joins TRBV3-1 and TRBJ1-1; no reliable D call. The CDR3 is 13 amino acids. Germline V gene sequence: CDR1 LGHDT, CDR2 YNNKEL (reference sequence). Trimming took 3 bases from V and 6 from J, leaving 11 bases between them. CDR3 protein: CASSHEARAEAFF. The CDR3 DNA is TGTGCCAGCAGCCATGAAGCGCGGGCTGAAGCTTTCTTT.

This clonotype was observed a handful of times. The V gene is TRBV4-2, the J gene TRBJ1-2; D uncertain. The V gene's germline CDR1 is LGHNA and CDR2 YNFKEQ. The CDR3 is 15 amino acids. V was clipped by 4 bases and J by 2 bases, with 14 bases between them. CDR3 sequence (DNA): TGTGCCAGCAGCCCCTTTTGGGCAGACAACTATGGCTACACCTTC. Translation: CASSPFWADNYGYTF.

This chain links TRBV6-1 with TRBJ2-3; D is ambiguous. The CDR3 has 15 residues. CDR1 is MNHNS and CDR2 is SASEGT in the germline V gene. V was cut by 6 bases and J by 2 bases, with 15 bases left in between. CDR3 residues: CASRRLVGPTDTQYF. The CDR3 region has the DNA TGTGCCAGCAGGAGGCTAGTAGGCCCCACAGATACGCAGTATTTT.

This clonotype was found once. The chain employs TRBV20-1 and TRBJ2-1; no clear D. There are 11 residues in the CDR3. Germline CDR1 and CDR2: DFQATT and SNEGSKA (reference sequence). The V end lost 6 bases, the J end lost 14 bases, and 17 bases lay between the germline ends. The CDR3: CSANPYSGEFF. In DNA, the CDR3 is TGCAGTGCCAACCCCTACAGTGGGGAGTTCTTC.

The table lists this clonotype with a few counts. The V call is TRBV2, the J call TRBJ2-3, with TRBD2 identical over 8 bases. There are 15 residues in the CDR3. After removal of 6 bases from V and 8 bases from J, the junction contained 13 bases not matched to a gene. Per the germline V gene, CDR1 is SNHLY and CDR2 is FYNNEI. The CDR3, as DNA: TGTGCCAGCAGCCCCCATGGACTAGCCGGAGGTACGCAGTATTTT. This sequence encodes CASSPHGLAGGTQYF.

The chain is built from TRBV15 and TRBJ2-1; possible D gene TRBD1, 6 bases. Germline CDR1 and CDR2: LNHNV and YYDKDF (reference sequence). This CDR3 contains 17 residues. Deletions cut 5 bases from V and 6 bases from J, with 23 bases between. CDR3 in amino acids: CATSGTPRGIQINEQFF. CDR3 sequence (DNA): TGTGCCACCAGCGGCACCCCCAGGGGAATACAAATCAATGAGCAGTTCTTC.

The V gene is TRBV5-4, the J gene TRBJ2-1; tentatively, D is TRBD2 (5 bases). This CDR3 spans 15 amino acids. CDR1 SGHNT and CDR2 YYREEE come from the germline V gene (reference sequence). Trimming removed 2 bases at V and 0 bases at J, with 9 bases between. The CDR3 sequence: CASSFKRSSYNEQFF. Here the CDR3 DNA reads TGTGCCAGCAGCTTCAAGCGGAGCTCCTACAATGAGCAGTTCTTC. Full variable domain (missing parts from reference TRBV5-4 and TRBJ2-1): ETGVTQSPTHLIKTRGQQVTLRCSSQSGHNTVSWYQQALGQGPQFIFQYYREEENGRGNFPPRFSGLQFPNYSSELNVNALELDDSALYLCASSFKRSSYNEQFFGPGTRLTVL.

V gene TRBV5-5 combines with J gene TRBJ2-1, with D possibly being TRBD2 (6 bases). In germline, CDR1 is SGHKS, CDR2 YYEKEE (reference sequence). V dropped 4 bases and J dropped 3 bases, with 20 bases sitting between them. The CDR3 totals 17 residues. The CDR3, as DNA: TGTGCCAGCAGCGGATCGGGGGTGAGACTTAACTACAATGAGCAGTTCTTC. The encoded protein is CASSGSGVRLNYNEQFF. Complete variable domain (other parts from reference TRBV5-5 and TRBJ2-1): DAGVTQSPTHLIKTRGQQVTLRCSPISGHKSVSWYQQVLGQGPQFIFQYYEKEERGRGNFPDRFSARQFPNYSSELNVNALLLGDSALYLCASSGSGVRLNYNEQFFGPGTRLTVL.

The chain uses TRBV4-2 and TRBJ1-1, with D possibly being TRBD1 (6 bases). CDR3 length: 21 residues. V was trimmed by 4 bases and J by 0 bases, leaving 30 bases between them. In germline, CDR1 is LGHNA, CDR2 YNFKEQ. The DNA for the CDR3 is TGTGCCAGCAGCCCCTACGGTGATTTTCCGGACAGCTACAACTTGAACACTGAAGCTTTCTTT. This encodes CASSPYGDFPDSYNLNTEAFF.

With regard to this clonotype: A read error may explain this, as a much larger clone is one base away. Here the CDR3 reads CAISESPPAEGITDTQYF. CDR3 in DNA: TGTGCCATCAGTGAGTCGCCCCCAGCGGAGGGGATCACAGATACGCAGTATTTT. The V gene is TRBV10-3, the J gene TRBJ2-3; tentative D call: TRBD2 (6 bases). Trimming stripped 0 bases from V and 2 bases from J, with 18 bases between. CDR1 is ENHRY, CDR2 SYGVKD, per germline. The CDR3 consists of 18 residues.